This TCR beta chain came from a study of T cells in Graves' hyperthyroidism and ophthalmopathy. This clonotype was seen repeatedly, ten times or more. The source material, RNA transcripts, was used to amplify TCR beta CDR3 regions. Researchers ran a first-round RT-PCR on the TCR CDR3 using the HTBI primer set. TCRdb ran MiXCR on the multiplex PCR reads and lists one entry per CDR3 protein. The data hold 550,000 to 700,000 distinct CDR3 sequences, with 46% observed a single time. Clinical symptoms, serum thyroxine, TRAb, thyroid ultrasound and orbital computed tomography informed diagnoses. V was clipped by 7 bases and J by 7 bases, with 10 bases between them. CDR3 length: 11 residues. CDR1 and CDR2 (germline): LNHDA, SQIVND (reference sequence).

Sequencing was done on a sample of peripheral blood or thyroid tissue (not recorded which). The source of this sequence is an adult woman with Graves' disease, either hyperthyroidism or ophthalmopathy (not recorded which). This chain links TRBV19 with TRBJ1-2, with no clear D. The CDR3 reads CASIGKVGYTF. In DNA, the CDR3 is TGTGCCAGTATTGGAAAAGTTGGCTACACCTTC.